Listed here are 17 T cell receptor beta chains from one sample, sequenced in a study of CD8+CD57+ T cells in acquired aplastic anemia. Flow cytometry had shown expanded CD8+CD57+ cells in the patients chosen for sequencing. CDR3 and TCR beta VDJ profiling relied on a genomic DNA template. TCRdb itself ran the reads through MiXCR, one entry per CDR3 protein. The sample holds more than 150,000 distinct CDR3 sequences, under 50% seen once. Sample: sorted CD4+, CD8+, or CD8+CD57+ T cells (not recorded which) from PBMCs. Source of these receptors: a human donor with aplastic anemia.

V gene TRBV7-8 combines with J gene TRBJ1-6; TRBD1 might be the D (5 bases). Trimming took off 3 bases at V and 5 bases at J, with 11 bases between the two ends. Germline CDR1 SGHVS, CDR2 FQNEAQ. The CDR3 spans 15 residues. The DNA of the CDR3 is TGTGCCAGCAGCTTTTTCGACAGCGATAATTCACCCCTCCACTTT. It translates to CASSFFDSDNSPLHF.

The chain uses TRBV5-1 and TRBJ2-2; maybe TRBD2 (5 bases). Germline CDR1 SGHRS, CDR2 YFSETQ. V was cut by 4 bases and J by 2 bases, with 24 bases left in between. The CDR3 consists of 19 residues. CDR3 DNA: TGCGCCAGCAGCAAATTTAGGTCTCGGGAAGGGCCCAACACCGGGGAGCTGTTTTTT. This gives the protein CASSKFRSREGPNTGELFF.

This clonotype was seen ten or more times. J is TRBJ2-2 and V is TRBV19; D perhaps matches TRBD1 (5 bases). V was pared by 8 bases and J by 3 bases, with 13 bases between. This CDR3 spans 14 amino acids. In germline, CDR1 is LNHDA, CDR2 SQIVND (reference sequence). In DNA, the CDR3 is TGTGCCAGTCTCAAGGGGCGCGACACCGGGGAGCTGTTTTTT. Protein: CASLKGRDTGELFF.

CDR3 protein: CATSRVPGELFF. For the CDR3, the DNA is TGTGCCACCAGCAGAGTGCCCGGGGAGCTGTTTTTT. The chain carries TRBV15 and TRBJ2-2, with D unresolved. The CDR3 consists of 12 residues. V was pared by 1 base and J by 6 bases, with 3 bases between. Germline-derived CDR1 and CDR2 are LNHNV and YYDKDF (reference sequence).

The chain uses TRBV7-9 and TRBJ1-1; the D is unclear. This CDR3 comprises 14 residues. V was clipped by 1 base and J by 5 bases, with 11 bases between them. The germline CDR1 and CDR2 sequences are SEHNR and FQNEAQ (reference sequence). The CDR3 sequence is CASSLDPVGTEAFF. The CDR3 DNA reads as TGTGCCAGCAGCTTAGACCCAGTCGGAACTGAAGCTTTCTTT.

This sequence joins TRBV10-2 and TRBJ2-1; weak D call: TRBD1 (6 bases). Between the trimmed V and J ends, which lost 7 bases and 2 bases, there was a span of 12 bases. CDR3 length: 14 residues. The V gene's germline CDR1 is WSHSY and CDR2 SAAADI. Here the CDR3 reads CASTDRTTYNEQFF. For the CDR3, the DNA is TGCGCCAGCACCGACAGGACCACCTACAATGAGCAGTTCTTC.

This clonotype has a count of ten or more. V usage is TRBV19 and J usage is TRBJ2-1, with no clear D. The CDR3 runs to 15 residues. Between the trimmed V and J ends, which lost 2 bases and 6 bases, there was a span of 14 bases. The V gene's germline CDR1 is LNHDA and CDR2 SQIVND (reference sequence). The CDR3 nucleotides read TGTGCCAGTAGTATACCCTCTCCTTCGGGCAATGAGCAGTTCTTC. Translation: CASSIPSPSGNEQFF.

The chain is built from TRBV27 and TRBJ2-7, with D perhaps TRBD2 (6 bases). Trimming removed 4 bases at V and 5 bases at J, with 6 bases between. Germline V gives CDR1 MNHEY, CDR2 SMNVEV (reference sequence). This CDR3 is 11 amino acids long. CDR3 residues: CASSWGDEQYF. CDR3 sequence (DNA): TGTGCCAGCAGTTGGGGGGACGAGCAGTACTTC.

The table lists this clonotype with a few counts. The chain is built from TRBV10-3 and TRBJ1-6, with TRBD1 matching over 10 bases. The length of the CDR3 is 16 residues. Germline lookup yields CDR1 ENHRY and CDR2 SYGVKD. V lost 0 bases to trimming and J lost 10 bases; unmatched junction nucleotides: 6. CDR3 sequence reads: CAISESGQGRGSPLHF. The CDR3 DNA follows: TGTGCCATCAGTGAGTCGGGACAGGGGAGAGGCTCACCCCTCCACTTT.

This clonotype was seen repeatedly, ten times or more. This chain connects TRBV5-4 to TRBJ1-1; 8 bases line up with TRBD1. CDR3 length equals 13 residues. V lost 4 bases and J lost 6; bases outside the gene matches: 5. CDR1 SGHNT and CDR2 YYREEE come from the germline V gene (reference sequence). This CDR3 is CASSTDREAEAFF. CDR3 DNA: TGTGCCAGCAGCACGGACAGGGAGGCTGAAGCTTTCTTT.

The V call is TRBV15, the J call TRBJ2-7; 16 bases match TRBD2. CDR1 LNHNV and CDR2 YYDKDF come from the germline V gene (reference sequence). With 3 bases clipped from V and 7 bases from J, the junction kept 15 bases outside the gene matches. CDR3 length: 19 residues. CDR3 sequence: CATSSQGGLAGGPFEEQYF. The DNA of the CDR3 is TGTGCCACCAGCAGCCAAGGGGGACTAGCGGGAGGGCCCTTCGAAGAGCAGTACTTC.

In the case of this clonotype: The junction shows a germline mismatch at one end, possibly a read error. V gene TRBV14 combines with J gene TRBJ2-7, with TRBD2 identical over 8 bases. Germline CDR1 is SGHDN and CDR2 is FVKESK. The CDR3 extends over 14 amino acids. This CDR3 is CASRPSGSILEQHF. In DNA, the CDR3 is TGTGCCAGCAGGCCCAGCGGGAGTATACTGGAGCAGCACTTC.

This clonotype was picked up a small number of times. The chain links TRBV7-8 to TRBJ2-7; D remains ambiguous. Trimming shortened V by 5 bases and J by 3 bases, and 8 bases separated the two germline ends. Germline loops: CDR1 SGHVS, CDR2 FQNEAQ. CDR3 length equals 12 residues. In DNA form, the CDR3 reads TGTGCCAGCAGCCGTACGGGCTACGAGCAGTACTTC. It codes for CASSRTGYEQYF.

This clonotype showed up many times. The V and J genes are TRBV20-1 and TRBJ1-2, with a weak D call TRBD1 (5 bases). Between the trimmed V and J ends, which lost 5 bases and 4 bases, there was a span of 11 bases. The CDR3 is made up of 12 amino acids. Germline CDR1 DFQATT, CDR2 SNEGSKA (reference sequence). CDR3 region: CSAWGSGYGYTF. CDR3 in DNA: TGCAGTGCTTGGGGCAGTGGCTATGGCTACACCTTC.

The chain recombines TRBV20-1 with TRBJ1-6, with D possibly TRBD1 on 5 matching bases. The CDR3 is 13 amino acids. The germline V and J ends were trimmed by 3 bases and 5 bases, with 8 bases remaining between them. The germline V gene has CDR1 DFQATT and CDR2 SNEGSKA (reference sequence). As DNA, the CDR3 is TGCAGTGCTAGGGAGACAGATAATTCACCCCTCCACTTT. This gives the protein CSARETDNSPLHF.

A few counts support this clonotype. This rearrangement joins TRBV25-1 to TRBJ1-6, with a tentative D call TRBD1 (6 bases). The germline V gene encodes CDR1 MGHDK and CDR2 SYGVNS. This CDR3 is 15 amino acids long. Trimming left V 4 bases short and J 8 bases short, with 15 bases between. In DNA form, the CDR3 reads TGTGCCAGCAGTGCTTATATCGGACAGCATTCACCCCTCCACTTT. Protein product: CASSAYIGQHSPLHF.

This chain joins TRBV28 and TRBJ2-7; 7 bases align to TRBD2. The germline V gene encodes CDR1 MDHEN and CDR2 SYDVKM. The CDR3 length is 12 residues. Trimming at V came to 6 bases and at J to 9 bases, leaving 8 bases not matched to a gene. The CDR3 is CASSPPGGGQYF. In nucleotides, the CDR3 is TGTGCCAGCAGCCCCCCGGGAGGCGGGCAGTACTTC.